These T cell receptor beta chains were read from a single sample in a study of blood T cell repertoires in COVID-19. Some clones are missing from TCRdb's copy, which holds only in-frame ones; the method was immunoSEQ multiplex PCR. The sample lists about 280,000 clones, roughly 89% occurring once. The sample consisted of PBMCs or T cells enriched from blood (not recorded which). Every receptor here comes from a woman in her thirties or forties who had recovered from COVID-19. The CDR3 runs from the conserved cysteine through the conserved F or W. D genes are given only for firm matches. Where a row states a size, it is once, few, many or the class of an expanded clone; other rows omit it.

clone size	J gene	D gene	V gene	CDR3 DNA	CDR3 protein
NA	TRBJ2-1	TRBD2	TRBV5-6	TGTGCCAGCAGCGGAAGACTAGCGGGAGGCAATGAGCAGTTCTTC	CASSGRLAGGNEQFF
NA	TRBJ2-1	TRBD2	TRBV6-5	TGTGCCAGCAGTTTGCGGACTAGCGGAGTCCCTAATGAGCAGTTCTTC	CASSLRTSGVPNEQFF
NA	TRBJ1-5	TRBD1	TRBV18	TGTGCCAGCTCCCTACAGGACAGGGGCGGTGGTCAGCCCCAGCATTTT	CASSLQDRGGGQPQHF
NA	TRBJ2-1	TRBD2	TRBV24-1	TGTGCCACCAGCCCGGGGGGACTAGCGGGAGGGATGAGCTCCTACAATGAGCAGTTCTTC	CATSPGGLAGGMSSYNEQFF
NA	TRBJ1-2	TRBD1	TRBV28	TGTGCCAGCAGTTTAACCGGACAGGTCGGCTACACCTTC	CASSLTGQVGYTF
NA	TRBJ1-1	NA	TRBV30	TGTGCCTGGAGTCTAAACACTGAAGCTTTCTTT	CAWSLNTEAFF
NA	TRBJ2-3	TRBD2	TRBV9	TGTGCCAGCAGCTTCCTGACTAGCGGGAACGTTGGAGATACGCAGTATTTT	CASSFLTSGNVGDTQYF
NA	TRBJ2-7	NA	TRBV28	TGTGCCAGCAGTTTGCTAAGACAGCGCTACGAGCAGTACTTC	CASSLLRQRYEQYF
once	TRBJ2-7	TRBD2	TRBV30	TGTGCCTGGACGGGGCTAGCGGGAGTCGAGCAGTACTTC	CAWTGLAGVEQYF
NA	TRBJ2-7	NA	TRBV4-3	TGCGCCAGCAGCCAAGATTGGGTAGCGGCAAGGTACGAGCAGTACTTC	CASSQDWVAARYEQYF
NA	TRBJ2-7	TRBD1	TRBV7-9	TGTGCCAGCAGCAGAGACAGACAGGGGGCGCGCCCCTACGAGCAGTACTTC	CASSRDRQGARPYEQYF
NA	TRBJ2-7	TRBD2	TRBV6-2/TRBV6-3	TGTGCCAGCAGTCCCTGGACTAGCGGGAGCCACGAGCAGTACTTC	CASSPWTSGSHEQYF
once	TRBJ2-4	TRBD2	TRBV24-1	TGTGCCACCAGTGATTTGTGGGGGAGGGCCGTCGCCAAAAACATTCAGTACTTC	CATSDLWGRAVAKNIQYF
NA	TRBJ2-2	NA	TRBV15	TGTGCCACCAGCAGAGGGACAGTCGGCTGGGGCGGGGAGCTGTTTTTT	CATSRGTVGWGGELFF
NA	TRBJ1-5	NA	TRBV6-2/TRBV6-3	TGTGCCAGCAGTTACGGCGACCACAGGGTAACTCAGCCCCAGCATTTT	CASSYGDHRVTQPQHF
NA	TRBJ1-3	NA	TRBV18	TGTGCCAGCTCACCACCATTGACAGCTGGAAACACCATATATTTT	CASSPPLTAGNTIYF
NA	TRBJ2-1	TRBD2	TRBV9	TGTGCCAGCAGCGCCCCCGGGACTAGCGGGAGGGGCGGGTTCTTGGATGAGCAGTTCTTC	CASSAPGTSGRGGFLDEQFF
NA	TRBJ1-5	NA	TRBV2	TGTGCCAGCACCCACAGGGTCCATCAGCCCCAGCATTTT	CASTHRVHQPQHF
NA	TRBJ2-3	NA	TRBV10-2	TGCGCCAGCACAGTCCGGGAGTCTGCGTGGCGCACAGATACGCAGTATTTT	CASTVRESAWRTDTQYF
NA	TRBJ1-2	NA	TRBV12-3/TRBV12-4	TGTGCCAGCAGTAGGACAGTCGGCTATGGCTACACCTTC	CASSRTVGYGYTF
NA	TRBJ2-3	NA	TRBV24-1	TGTGCCATAGGTTCCGGAACTAGCAAAGGGGAAAAAGCAGATACGCAGTATTTT	CAIGSGTSKGEKADTQYF
NA	TRBJ1-4	TRBD1	TRBV9	TGTGCCAGCAGCGTAGAGCAGGGGGCTCGTGCTGAAAAACTGTTTTTT	CASSVEQGARAEKLFF
NA	TRBJ2-1	NA	TRBV25-1	TGTGCCAGCAGTGAAGGGAGGGGGAACAATGAGCAGTTCTTC	CASSEGRGNNEQFF
once	TRBJ2-7	TRBD2	TRBV6-2/TRBV6-3	TGTGCCAGCAGTTACACCCTTGGCCTTAGCGGGAGTTTCTACGAGCAGTACTTC	CASSYTLGLSGSFYEQYF
NA	TRBJ2-7	NA	TRBV23-1	TGCGCCAGCAGTCAAGGCAGGGCCCACGAGCAGTACTTC	CASSQGRAHEQYF
NA	TRBJ2-7	NA	TRBV5-6	TGTGCCAGCAGCGAGGGAGCGGGCCAAACGGGGTACGAGCAGTACTTC	CASSEGAGQTGYEQYF
NA	TRBJ2-5	NA	TRBV18	TGTGCCAGCTCACCGGGGCTCGGGGAGACCCAGTACTTC	CASSPGLGETQYF
once	TRBJ1-2	NA	TRBV20-1	TGCAGTGCAGAGGGCTACACCTTC	CSAEGYTF
NA	TRBJ2-1	NA	TRBV1	TGCACCAGCAGCCGCCCCAGGGAGGACTACAATGAGCAGTTCTTC	CTSSRPREDYNEQFF
NA	TRBJ2-7	NA	TRBV4-1	TGCGCCAGCAGCCAAGAAGGGACGTGGGGGGCCTACGAGCAGTACTTC	CASSQEGTWGAYEQYF
NA	TRBJ2-7	NA	TRBV27	TGTGCCAGCAGTCCGACCCTTAGCGTAAGCTACGAGCAGTACTTC	CASSPTLSVSYEQYF
NA	TRBJ2-1	NA	TRBV27	TGTGCCAGCAGTTCTCTAGTGGGGGGGCAGTTCTTC	CASSSLVGGQFF
NA	TRBJ2-7	NA	TRBV19	TGTGCCAGTAGTTCCCGAGATGGCTACGAGCAGTACTTC	CASSSRDGYEQYF
NA	TRBJ1-1	NA	TRBV19	TGTGCCAGTACCCCGGGACTCTCGAACACTGAAGCTTTCTTT	CASTPGLSNTEAFF
NA	TRBJ2-1	TRBD2	TRBV4-2	TGTGCCAGCAGCCACGGGACTAGCGGGAGCTCCTACAATGAGCAGTTCTTC	CASSHGTSGSSYNEQFF
NA	TRBJ2-3	NA	TRBV7-2	TGTGCCAGCAGCTTAAGTTCGTCCAGGGATACGCAGTATTTT	CASSLSSSRDTQYF
NA	TRBJ2-3	NA	TRBV7-8	TGTGCCAGCAGAGAAGGGGTAGCAGGGTCCACAGATACGCAGTATTTT	CASREGVAGSTDTQYF
once	TRBJ2-5	TRBD2	TRBV7-9	TGTGCCAGCGGCAAAGCGGGAGGGGAGACCCAGTACTTC	CASGKAGGETQYF
NA	TRBJ1-6	TRBD1	TRBV27	TGTGCCATCCTTACAGGGGGATTAACCTGCTCCTATAATTCACCCCTCCACTTT	CAILTGGLTCSYNSPLHF
NA	TRBJ1-5	NA	TRBV10-3	TGTGCCATCAGTGATCCTTCGAGCAATCAGCCCCAGCATTTT	CAISDPSSNQPQHF
NA	TRBJ1-5	NA	TRBV7-9	TGTGCCAGCAGCTTAGGGGGACAACTGGGGCAGCCCCAGCATTTT	CASSLGGQLGQPQHF
NA	TRBJ2-3	TRBD1	TRBV5-1	TGCGCCAGCAGCCGAACAGGGGTCTCAAGCGGCACAGATACGCAGTATTTT	CASSRTGVSSGTDTQYF
NA	TRBJ2-3	TRBD2	TRBV6-6	TGTGCCAGCAGTTATGGGGGGGAGGGCACAGATACGCAGTATTTT	CASSYGGEGTDTQYF
once	TRBJ1-5	NA	TRBV19	TGTGCCAGTAGTAATAGACTCAATCAGCCCCAGCATTTT	CASSNRLNQPQHF
NA	TRBJ2-5	NA	TRBV3-1/TRBV3-2	TGTGCCAGCAGCCAAGGAGCGATTTCGTACCAAGAGACCCAGTACTTC	CASSQGAISYQETQYF
once	TRBJ2-7	TRBD2	TRBV18	TGTGCCAGCTCACCACCGGCGGGAGGGCCGAACGAGCAGTACTTC	CASSPPAGGPNEQYF
NA	TRBJ2-1	TRBD1	TRBV7-2	TGTGCCAGCAGCTTAGGGGGGACAGCGTGGGAGCAGTTCTTC	CASSLGGTAWEQFF
NA	TRBJ2-1	NA	TRBV7-2	TGTGCCAGCAGCTTAGAGAGGACAGCCAATGAGCAGTTCTTC	CASSLERTANEQFF
once	TRBJ1-2	NA	TRBV30	TGTGCCTGCCGGATGGAGGGCCACTATGGCTACACCTTC	CACRMEGHYGYTF
NA	TRBJ2-3	NA	TRBV3-1/TRBV3-2	TGTGCCAGCAGCCAGAATGGACAGCCAGATACGCAGTATTTT	CASSQNGQPDTQYF
NA	TRBJ2-3	TRBD2	TRBV5-1	TGCGCCAGCAGCTCCCTAGCGGGAGGGATCCCTAGCACAGATACGCAGTATTTT	CASSSLAGGIPSTDTQYF
NA	TRBJ2-1	NA	TRBV7-2	TGTGCCAGCAGCTTAGTCGGTAGCGCCTACAATGAGCAGTTCTTC	CASSLVGSAYNEQFF